This T cell receptor (beta chain) was sequenced for a study of shared clonotypes between healthy human individuals. Assay used: immunoSEQ multiplex PCR; TCRdb lists only in-frame clones, some missing. This table holds around 560,000 clones, around 95% found once. Naive CD8 cells, CD45RO-negative and positively selected for CCR7, excluded terminally differentiated effector memory CD45RA+ cells. There are 14 residues in the CDR3. Germline V gene sequence: CDR1 MNHNS, CDR2 SASEGT. After removal of 7 bases from V and 8 bases from J, the junction contained 8 bases not matched to a gene. This receptor was obtained from a woman under 40 in good health. The J gene is TRBJ1-4, the V gene TRBV6-1; 9 bases are a match to TRBD1. The specimen sequenced was naive CD8+ T cells sorted from blood. CDR3 coding DNA: TGTGCCAGCACGAGGGACAGGGCGGAGGAAAAACTGTTTTTT. Amino acids: CASTRDRAEEKLFF.